This TCR beta chain was sequenced for a study of blood T cell repertoires in COVID-19. Whole-study context: Donors in the United States, Italy and Spain gave samples during acute or convalescent COVID-19. The cDNA or gDNA used as material had been derived from T cells, B-cell-depleted T cells, or PBMCs.

There are a few counts of this clone. Authors' processing steps: Cell counts per sample came from amplifying reference gene primers. Repertoires were generated with immunoSEQ multiplex PCR, while TCRdb's copy carries only in-frame clones and drops some. The V and J calls and clone size come from that table; D and trimming were worked out from the DNA. This sample yields 85,000 to 100,000 clones, of which over 60% are seen a single time; about 8.4% belongs to the top ten. V gave up 4 bases and J gave up 8 bases; unmatched junction bases: 12. The length of the CDR3 is 15 residues. CDR1 is LGHDT and CDR2 is YNNKEL in the germline V gene (reference sequence).

The source material was peripheral blood. This rearrangement joins TRBV3-1 (or the pseudogene TRBV3-2) to TRBJ1-2, with 8 bases fitting TRBD1. This receptor was identified in a man aged 50 or older who had recovered from COVID-19. CDR3 in amino acids: CASSRNTQGAYGYTF. In DNA, the CDR3 is TGTGCCAGCAGCCGTAATACCCAGGGGGCGTACGGCTACACCTTC.